This T cell receptor (beta chain) appears in the sequencing data of a study of chemoradiotherapy in HPV16-positive cancers. Overall study results and limits: During treatment, candidate HPV-specific clones and E7-related motifs expanded in tumor.

Repertoires were sampled repeatedly during chemoradiotherapy. This clone was picked up one time. The antigen is unknown. TCRdb keeps only in-frame clones here, not all; method: immunoSEQ multiplex PCR. This table holds about 12,000 clones, more than 70% found once. Trimming pared 6 bases from V and 3 bases from J, leaving 14 bases between. Germline V gene sequence: CDR1 SNHLY, CDR2 FYNNEI. The CDR3 extends over 14 amino acids. Sampling was performed from a patient who underwent chemoradiotherapy. The chain couples TRBV2 to TRBJ1-1, with D maybe TRBD1 (5 bases). The sequence was collected from a human donor with HPV-associated anogenital cancer. Written as DNA, the CDR3 is TGTGCCAGCAGGCTACAGGAAGTGTACACTGAAGCTTTCTTT. This translates into CASRLQEVYTEAFF.